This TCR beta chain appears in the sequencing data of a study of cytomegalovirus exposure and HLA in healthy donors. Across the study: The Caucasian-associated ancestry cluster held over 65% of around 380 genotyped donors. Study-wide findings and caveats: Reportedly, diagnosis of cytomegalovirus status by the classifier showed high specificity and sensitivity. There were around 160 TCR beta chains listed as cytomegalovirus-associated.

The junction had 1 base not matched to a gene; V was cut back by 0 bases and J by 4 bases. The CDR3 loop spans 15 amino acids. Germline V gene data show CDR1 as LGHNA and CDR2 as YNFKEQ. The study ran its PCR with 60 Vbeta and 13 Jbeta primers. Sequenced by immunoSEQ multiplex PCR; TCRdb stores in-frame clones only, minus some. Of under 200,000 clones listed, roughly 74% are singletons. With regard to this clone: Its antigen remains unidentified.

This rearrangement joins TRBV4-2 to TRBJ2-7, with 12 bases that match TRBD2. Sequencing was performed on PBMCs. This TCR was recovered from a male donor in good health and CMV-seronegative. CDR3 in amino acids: CASSQDLAGGYEQYF. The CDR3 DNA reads TGTGCCAGCAGCCAAGATCTAGCGGGGGGGTACGAGCAGTACTTC.